The 9 T cell receptor beta chains listed next were all sequenced from one sample in a study of cytomegalovirus exposure and HLA in healthy donors (dated by TCRdb to 2015 to 2018). The library was built by means of the immunoSEQ multiplex PCR assay. For the multiplex PCR, a mixture combining 60 forward primers for TCR Vbeta segments and 13 reverse primers for TCR Jbeta segments was used. TCRdb carries this immuneACCESS record with in-frame sequences only. Its versions omit some clonotypes, under half of them owing to an unresolved V gene in the studies checked, with the rest unexplained. The sample profile shows roughly 160,000 clones; roughly 80% of them were found once. The ten largest clones take up about 8% of the sample. Sequenced input: PBMCs. Receptors were obtained from a woman aged 40 to 50 in good health and CMV-seropositive.

The chain links TRBV30 to TRBJ1-1, with 12 bases aligning to TRBD1. The CDR3 runs to 15 residues. The germline V gene has CDR1 GTSNPN and CDR2 SVGIG (reference sequence). The ends lost 2 bases at V and 5 bases at J; junction bases unmatched: 6. CDR3 sequence (DNA): TGTGCCTGGAGTCCCGGGGACAGGGGGCGGACTGAAGCTTTCTTT. It yields the protein CAWSPGDRGRTEAFF.

V gene TRBV10-3 combines with J gene TRBJ2-3; 8 nucleotides agree with TRBD2. The CDR3 has 15 amino acids. Trimming cost V 5 bases and J 3 bases; bases outside gene matches: 7. Germline V gene lookup returns CDR1 ENHRY and CDR2 SYGVKD. CDR3 bases: TGTGCCATCAGTCGCGCAGGACTAGCTACAGATACGCAGTATTTT. Its protein product is CAISRAGLATDTQYF.

The chain links TRBV28 to TRBJ2-2; maybe TRBD1 (6 bases). In germline, CDR1 is MDHEN, CDR2 SYDVKM. The CDR3 runs to 15 residues. V shed 2 bases and J shed 5 bases, with 12 bases lying between them. In nucleotides, the CDR3 is TGTGCCAGCAGTTTAAGGCAGGGGAATACCGGGGAGCTGTTTTTT. Translating gives CASSLRQGNTGELFF.

This chain joins TRBV27 and TRBJ1-2, with a possible D match to TRBD1 (5 bases). Looked up from germline, CDR1 is MNHEY and CDR2 is SMNVEV (reference sequence). This CDR3 is built from 13 residues. V was pared by 7 bases and J by 2 bases, with 11 bases between. Here the CDR3 reads CASKRDSNYGYTF. The CDR3, as DNA: TGTGCCAGCAAGAGGGACTCAAACTATGGCTACACCTTC.

CDR3 region: CAGGVLREQFF. The CDR3, as DNA: TGTGCCGGAGGGGTGCTCCGAGAGCAGTTCTTC. V and J are TRBV2 and TRBJ2-1; weak D call: TRBD2 (6 bases). The CDR3 has 11 amino acids. V gave up 11 bases and J gave up 10 bases, with 15 bases separating them. Germline V gene sequence: CDR1 SNHLY, CDR2 FYNNEI.

This rearrangement joins TRBV6-1 to TRBJ1-5; TRBD1 is a possible D gene (6 bases). The CDR3 runs to 15 residues. V lost 0 bases, J lost 7 bases, and 13 bases lay in between. The germline gives CDR1 MNHNS, CDR2 SASEGT. The CDR3 bases are TGTGCCAGCAGTGAAGCCGGGTCAGGGGTGCAGCCCCAGCATTTT. Encoded protein: CASSEAGSGVQPQHF.

This chain joins TRBV10-3 and TRBJ2-1; 9 bases are shared with TRBD1. Unmatched junction bases numbered 4, after V lost 3 bases and J lost 4 bases. The length of the CDR3 is 15 residues. Germline V gene data show CDR1 as ENHRY and CDR2 as SYGVKD. CDR3 sequence reads: CAISEGQGRYNEQFF. CDR3 coding DNA: TGTGCCATCAGTGAAGGACAGGGGCGTTACAATGAGCAGTTCTTC.

The chain combines TRBV9 with TRBJ2-7, with 7 positions matching TRBD1. This CDR3 is built from 13 residues. V gave up 1 base and J gave up 6 bases; unmatched junction bases: 4. Looked up from germline, CDR1 is SGDLS and CDR2 is YYNGEE. Written as DNA, the CDR3 is TGTGCCAGCAGCGTACGGGACAGTGCCGAGCAGTACTTC. It translates to CASSVRDSAEQYF.

The genes are TRBV28 and TRBJ1-3, with no clear D. With 6 bases removed from V and 8 bases from J, the gap between germline ends came to 8 bases. The germline CDR1 and CDR2 sequences are MDHEN and SYDVKM. CDR3 length: 11 amino acids. CDR3 sequence (DNA): TGTGCCAGCAGCCTAACGGACACCATATATTTT. Amino acid sequence: CASSLTDTIYF.